This T cell receptor beta chain was documented in a study of cytomegalovirus exposure and HLA in healthy donors. Whole-study findings and limits: In a later analysis, V- and J-gene trimming of beta chains associated with a DCLRE1C missense variant, replicated independently.

Germline-derived CDR1 and CDR2 are LNHDA and SQIVND (reference sequence). The V gene end was trimmed by 6 bases and the J gene end by 1 base; junction bases not matched to a gene: 10. CDR3 length: 16 amino acids. Comments on this clone: What it recognizes is unknown.

PCR employed 60 Vbeta and 13 Jbeta primers. Clones were read by immunoSEQ multiplex PCR, and TCRdb kept only the in-frame ones, dropping some. The profile shows some 130,000 clones, 80% to 85% of them singletons. This sequence was found in a human donor in good health. The chain is built from TRBV19 and TRBJ1-2, with 8 nucleotides matching TRBD1. The sequencing sample was made of PBMCs. The CDR3 is CASRDDRGDLNYGYTF. CDR3 DNA: TGTGCCAGTAGAGATGACAGGGGAGACCTTAACTATGGCTACACCTTC.